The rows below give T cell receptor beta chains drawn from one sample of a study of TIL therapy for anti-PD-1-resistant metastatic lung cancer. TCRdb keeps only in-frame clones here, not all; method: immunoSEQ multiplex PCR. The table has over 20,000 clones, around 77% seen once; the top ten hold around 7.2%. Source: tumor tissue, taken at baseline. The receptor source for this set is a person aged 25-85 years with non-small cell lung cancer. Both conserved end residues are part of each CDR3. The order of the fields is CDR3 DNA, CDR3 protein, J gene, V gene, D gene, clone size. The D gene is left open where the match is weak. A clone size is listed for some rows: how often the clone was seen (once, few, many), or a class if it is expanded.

DNA: TGTGCCAGCAGCCCAGGGACAGAGAACACCGGGGAGCTGTTTTTT
CDR3: CASSPGTENTGELFF
J: TRBJ2-2
V: TRBV7-2
D: TRBD1
size: once

DNA: TGTGCCAGCAGTTACCGACTAGCGGGGGGGTACGAGCAGTACTTC
CDR3: CASSYRLAGGYEQYF
J: TRBJ2-7
V: TRBV6-5
D: TRBD2
size: few

DNA: TGTGCCAGCAGTTACACACTTCTCCAAGAGACCCAGTACTTC
CDR3: CASSYTLLQETQYF
J: TRBJ2-5
V: TRBV6-6
D: NA
size: NA

DNA: TGTGCCAGCAGTGAGTCCGAGACTGGTGGCTACACCTTC
CDR3: CASSESETGGYTF
J: TRBJ1-2
V: TRBV2
D: NA
size: few

DNA: TGTGCCAGCAGCGTAAACTACGGAGGATCAAGCTCCTACGAGCAGTACTTC
CDR3: CASSVNYGGSSSYEQYF
J: TRBJ2-7
V: TRBV9
D: NA
size: few

DNA: TGTGCCAGTTCAACCGATGGGGGGCTCCCTGAAGCTTTCTTT
CDR3: CASSTDGGLPEAFF
J: TRBJ1-1
V: TRBV6-1
D: NA
size: few

DNA: TGTGCCAGCAGTCGTACAGGGGACTATGGCTACACCTTC
CDR3: CASSRTGDYGYTF
J: TRBJ1-2
V: TRBV6-5
D: TRBD1
size: few

DNA: TGCGCCAGCACCCCAGGGGGACAGAACACTGAAGCTTTCTTT
CDR3: CASTPGGQNTEAFF
J: TRBJ1-1
V: TRBV5-1
D: TRBD1
size: NA

DNA: TGTGCCTGGAGTGCTGGAAACACCATATATTTT
CDR3: CAWSAGNTIYF
J: TRBJ1-3
V: TRBV30
D: NA
size: once

DNA: TGTGCCAGCAGCCACTTTGATGGCTACGAGCAGTACTTC
CDR3: CASSHFDGYEQYF
J: TRBJ2-7
V: TRBV9
D: NA
size: NA

DNA: TGTGCCAGCAGCTTAGGAGGGGGAGTAAGCTTT
CDR3: CASSLGGGVSF
J: TRBJ1-1
V: TRBV7-8
D: NA
size: NA

DNA: TGTGCCAGCAGAACAGGATACAATGAGCAGTTCTTC
CDR3: CASRTGYNEQFF
J: TRBJ2-1
V: TRBV2
D: NA
size: NA

DNA: TGTGCCAGCAGCCAACCCGGGACTAGCGGGGGGCGGGGCACAGATACGCAGTATTTT
CDR3: CASSQPGTSGGRGTDTQYF
J: TRBJ2-3
V: TRBV14
D: TRBD2
size: NA

DNA: TGTGCCAGCAGCCCGACGCGGGTAAGCCAAGAGACCCAGTACTTC
CDR3: CASSPTRVSQETQYF
J: TRBJ2-5
V: TRBV2
D: NA
size: NA

DNA: TGTGCCCCCCCTTTGAGGGTATACAATGAGCAGTTCTTC
CDR3: CAPPLRVYNEQFF
J: TRBJ2-1
V: TRBV9
D: NA
size: NA

DNA: TGTGCCAGCGGGGCAGGGGCGGCCGGGGAGCTGTTTTTT
CDR3: CASGAGAAGELFF
J: TRBJ2-2
V: TRBV6-5
D: NA
size: NA

DNA: TGTGCCAGCAGTCCTGGGGAGGGGAACCAGCCCCAGCATTTT
CDR3: CASSPGEGNQPQHF
J: TRBJ1-5
V: TRBV2
D: NA
size: once

DNA: TGTGCCAGCAGCTTACTCGCAGATACGCAGTATTTT
CDR3: CASSLLADTQYF
J: TRBJ2-3
V: TRBV11-3
D: NA
size: NA

DNA: TGTGCCAGCAGCCAAGAGGGACTAGCGGCCAACGTCCTGACTTTC
CDR3: CASSQEGLAANVLTF
J: TRBJ2-6
V: TRBV4-2
D: TRBD2
size: NA

DNA: TGTGCCAGCAGCTTGGATTGGGCCCCCTGGGATTTT
CDR3: CASSLDWAPWDF
J: TRBJ2-3
V: TRBV5-8
D: NA
size: NA

DNA: TGTGCCAGCAGCGTAGGGAATTACAGGGACTATGGCTACACCTTC
CDR3: CASSVGNYRDYGYTF
J: TRBJ1-2
V: TRBV9
D: NA
size: NA

DNA: TGTGCTAGTGGTTTGGTAACTGAGACCCAGTACTTC
CDR3: CASGLVTETQYF
J: TRBJ2-5
V: TRBV12-5
D: NA
size: NA

DNA: TGTGCCATCAGTGACCCCGAGTGGTCGGGGAATGAGCAGTTCTTC
CDR3: CAISDPEWSGNEQFF
J: TRBJ2-1
V: TRBV10-3
D: NA
size: NA